This T cell receptor (beta chain) was observed in a study of cytomegalovirus exposure and HLA in healthy donors. Study results and caveats: By a later analysis, the bulk of CMV-associated TCR beta chains appeared HLA-restricted. The only immune exposure information that was available was CMV serostatus. Donors belonging to an Asian-associated ancestry cluster reportedly showed fewer N-insertions in productive TCRs than the roughly 670-donor mean, according to what a later analysis found.

Trimming took off 7 bases at V and 0 bases at J, with 12 bases between the two ends. Germline V gene lookup returns CDR1 SQVTM and CDR2 ANQGSEA. The CDR3 covers 13 residues. As concerns this clone: As yet, its antigen is unknown.

The PCR used 60 Vbeta and 13 Jbeta primers. Sequencing used immunoSEQ multiplex PCR; TCRdb keeps in-frame clones, though not all of them. Among around 120,000 clones listed, about 73% were seen once. The source material was PBMCs. The TCR comes from a woman between 35 and 50 years old in good health and CMV-seropositive. The chain couples TRBV29-1 to TRBJ1-2, with D possibly TRBD1 on 6 matching bases. The CDR3 region has the DNA TGCAGCGCTCACAGGGAATCTAACTATGGCTACACCTTC. Its translation is CSAHRESNYGYTF.